This entry describes one TCR beta chain. Its antigen is as yet unknown. The CDR3 totals 13 residues. Germline assignment: CDR1 GTSNPN and CDR2 SVGIG (reference sequence). J gave up 4 bases and V 5 bases, and 6 bases lay outside the gene matches. The data stem from a study of cytomegalovirus exposure and HLA in healthy donors. Overall study context: Around 81% of 398 genotyped donors fell in the Caucasian-associated ancestry cluster.

The PCR made use of 60 Vbeta and 13 Jbeta primers. Original handling: Unique TCR beta chains numbered approximately 80 million in a later analysis, with roughly 11 million shared. The data were produced by immunoSEQ multiplex PCR, yet TCRdb's version contains in-frame clones alone and is incomplete. For V, J and clone size, that table is used; D and trimming come from the DNA. The data show roughly 120,000 clones, 81% seen once. Study-wide results and caveats: Listed as cytomegalovirus-associated were over 150 TCR beta chains. Later work associated roughly 17,000 TCR beta sequences with HLA alleles at 0.05 false discovery rate.

This clonotype originated in a woman under 40 in good health and CMV-seronegative. The rearrangement joins TRBV30 to TRBJ1-2; the match to TRBD1 covers 8 bases. The sequenced sample consisted of PBMCs. The CDR3 bases are TGTGCCTGGGCCTCAGGGGGCGCCTATGGCTACACCTTC. Residues: CAWASGGAYGYTF.